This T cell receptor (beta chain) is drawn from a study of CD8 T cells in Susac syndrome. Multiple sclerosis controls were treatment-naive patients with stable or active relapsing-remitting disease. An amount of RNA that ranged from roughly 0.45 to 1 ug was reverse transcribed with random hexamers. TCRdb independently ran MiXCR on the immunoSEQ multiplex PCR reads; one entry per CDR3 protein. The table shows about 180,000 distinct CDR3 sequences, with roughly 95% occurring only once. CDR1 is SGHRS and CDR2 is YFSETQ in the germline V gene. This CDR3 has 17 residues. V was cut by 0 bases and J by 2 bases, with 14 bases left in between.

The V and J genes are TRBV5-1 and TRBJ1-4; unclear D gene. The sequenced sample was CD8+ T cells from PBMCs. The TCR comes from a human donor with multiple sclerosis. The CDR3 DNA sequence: TGCGCCAGCAGCTTGGCGTACGGATTTGGGACTAATGAAAAACTGTTTTTT. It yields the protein CASSLAYGFGTNEKLFF.